This TCR beta chain was obtained from a study of blood T cells in healthy people across ages. Germline V CDR1 and CDR2: DFQATT, SNEGSKA (reference sequence). The CDR3 is 14 amino acids. V lost 6 bases and J lost 7; bases outside the gene matches: 11. A second about 6 to 12 cycle PCR used barcoded and J-beta primers. TCRdb re-analysed the 5' RACE reads in MiXCR, keeping a single row per CDR3 protein. The sample holds 1.5 million to 1.8 million distinct CDR3 sequences, 42% seen once. This sequence joins TRBV20-1 and TRBJ2-7, with 11 bases that match TRBD2. The sequenced sample was blood. The TCR comes from a woman under 30 in good health. This CDR3 reads CSAYGLAGYNEQYF. The CDR3 DNA reads as TGCAGTGCGTACGGACTAGCGGGTTACAATGAGCAGTACTTC.